Listed below are T cell receptor beta chains from one sample, sequenced in a study of blood T cell repertoires in COVID-19. Produced via immunoSEQ multiplex PCR; TCRdb's table is partial and in-frame only. The data contain about 190,000 clones, 86% of them singletons. Sequenced: peripheral blood. The receptors here all came from a woman aged 25 to 39 with active or convalescent COVID-19. Both conserved end residues are part of each CDR3. The D gene is left open where the match is weak. Size tells how often a clone was seen (once, few, many) or the class of an expanded clone, and some rows leave it out.

TRBJ2-1 | TRBD2 | TRBV5-6 | - | TGTGCCAGCAGCCGAAGGACTAGCGGGACGGGTAATGAGCAGTTCTTC | CASSRRTSGTGNEQFF
TRBJ1-5 | - | TRBV10-3 | few | TGTGCCATCAGACCGGACACCGATCAGCCCCAGCATTTT | CAIRPDTDQPQHF
TRBJ1-2 | TRBD1 | TRBV18 | - | TGTGCCAGCTCACCTCCGTTGGGACAGGGAGTGTATGGCTACACCTTC | CASSPPLGQGVYGYTF
TRBJ2-5 | TRBD2 | TRBV29-1 | - | TGCAGCGTTATTCCCTCGCGGGGGGGCCGAGAGACCCAGTACTTC | CSVIPSRGGRETQYF
TRBJ1-4 | TRBD1 | TRBV28 | - | TGTGCCAGCAGTTCTCCGGGACAGGGGGCGCAAAAACTGTTTTTT | CASSSPGQGAQKLFF
TRBJ2-5 | TRBD2 | TRBV14 | - | TGTGCCAGCAGCCGAGGAGCGGGGGGCCAAGAGACCCAGTACTTC | CASSRGAGGQETQYF
TRBJ2-5 | - | TRBV28 | - | TGTGCCAGCAATACTGACCCCGGGAGACAAGAGACCCAGTACTTC | CASNTDPGRQETQYF
TRBJ2-5 | TRBD2 | TRBV4-1 | - | TGCGCCAGCAGCCAAGACTGGCTAGCGGGAGTTGAGACCCAGTACTTC | CASSQDWLAGVETQYF
TRBJ1-1 | TRBD1 | TRBV5-1 | - | TGCGCCAGCAGCTTGGCGTGGGACAGGATGAACACTGAAGCTTTCTTT | CASSLAWDRMNTEAFF
TRBJ1-1 | - | TRBV19 | - | TGTGCCAGTAGTATAGGATTCGTACAGGGGAACACTGAAGCTTTCTTT | CASSIGFVQGNTEAFF
TRBJ1-6 | - | TRBV27 | - | TGTGCCAGCAGCACTGGGCCCGCGTCCTATAATTCACCCCTCCACTTT | CASSTGPASYNSPLHF
TRBJ1-3 | - | TRBV7-2 | - | TGTGCCAGCAGCCTCAGACAGGTCCCCTCTGGAAACACCATATATTTT | CASSLRQVPSGNTIYF
TRBJ1-4 | - | TRBV24-1 | - | TGTGCCACCAGTGCCCGGACTAATGAAAAACTGTTTTTT | CATSARTNEKLFF
TRBJ2-1 | - | TRBV19 | - | TGTGCCAGTAGTATGGGGCGGAGATCCTACAATGAGCAGTTCTTC | CASSMGRRSYNEQFF
TRBJ2-1 | TRBD2 | TRBV11-2 | - | TGTGCCAGCAGCTTAGTGGCGGGGGGGTACAATGAGCAGTTCTTC | CASSLVAGGYNEQFF